This TCR beta chain was found in a study of blood T cell repertoires in COVID-19 (dated by TCRdb to about 2020). About the investigation overall: The collaborator samples originated in the United States, Italy and Spain and spanned the acute and convalescent phases of COVID-19. The prospective study material was composed of cDNA or gDNA derived from T cells, B-cell-depleted T cells, or PBMCs. Subjects who had been exposed to COVID-19, were actively infected with it, or had recovered from it provided the deeply sampled blood TCRbeta repertoires that made up the dataset. A de-identified subject ID, COVID-19 status, age in years and sex were almost always included in the sample metadata. Where HLA class I and class II types were available, the types were taken from metadata supplied by the sample provider, not from assay-based typing. The samples were drawn from two sources: the first 160 participants of the ongoing ImmuneRACE study, and 1,200 or so subjects contributed by 6 global collaborators. The repertoires were made available in a free public database intended to serve as a resource for research on the immune response to SARS-CoV-2.

Worth noting for this clone: The target of this receptor is not known. No much larger clone exists at a distance of one base, and base qualities are not known.

What the research found in general, with its limitations: Clinical and demographic metadata were provided uncurated, with the amount varying by source and participant.

The immunoSEQ Assay, a bias-controlled multiplex PCR, was used to amplify TCRbeta CDR3 regions from genomic DNA. The authors' analysis ran thus. The number of nucleated cells in each sample was estimated by amplification of reference gene primers within the assay. Sequence reads were collapsed and filtered to measure the absolute abundance of every unique TCRbeta CDR3 rearrangement. For each sample, productive Simpson clonality was calculated as the square root of Simpson's diversity index across productive rearrangements. The source is immuneACCESS, and TCRdb retained only in-frame sequences with V and J called. Part of the clones is not carried over; for the studies checked, unresolved V genes explain less than half of this, and the remainder is unexplained. The V and J calls and clone size come from that table; D and trimming were worked out from the DNA. The sample table records about 88,000 clones; approximately 91% of these occur just once. The ten largest clones capture roughly 1.7% of the sample.

The collaborating institutions used their own protocols to collect whole blood in K2EDTA tubes. Collaborator samples were shipped for TCRbeta analysis as frozen whole blood, isolated PBMCs, or DNA extracted from either sample type. V loses 3 bases of germline sequence and J loses 0 bases, and the interval between the two ends is 11 bases. Looking up the germline V gene (reference sequence) yields CDR1 LNHDA and CDR2 SQIVND. From cysteine to phenylalanine, the CDR3 is 15 amino acids long. Only the CDR3 portion is preserved as DNA: 45 bases, with reading frame beginning at the first base. Sequencing was done on a sample of peripheral blood. The receptor's source is a man aged 55 to 70 with acute or convalescent COVID-19. The V and J segments used are TRBV19 and TRBJ1-2; a confident D gene designation cannot be given. Here the CDR3 is given as CASSMAGEANYGYTF. The DNA sequence follows: TGTGCCAGTAGTATGGCAGGCGAAGCTAACTATGGCTACACCTTC.